This T cell receptor (beta chain) appears in the sequencing data of a study of blood T cells in healthy people across ages (dated by TCRdb to between 2014 and 2017). Regarding the study in general: In model experiments, template switching captured roughly one uniquely barcoded TCR beta cDNA molecule for every two T cells. To track age-related changes in TCR beta repertoire diversity, the study relied on deep sequencing normalized with unique cDNA molecular identifiers. Donors were grouped into four age groups: young (average 16 years), middle-aged (39), aged (approximately 67) and long-lived (about 89). Donors of different ages were randomly distributed across sequencing lanes to avoid experimental bias. The study analyzed two additional independent replicas of 1 million unique cDNA reads from the same blood draw for two donors, one aged 18 to 29 and one aged 80 or older. Broader findings and caveats from the paper: Donor CMV infection status was unknown, potentially confounding age-related changes in expanded clonotypes. Estimates of total diversity based on one million sequenced T cells were regarded as lower bounds and as underestimates. Compared with the aged group, the long-lived group had more naive CD4+ T cells, fewer expanded clones and increased TCR diversity, suggesting age selection. As age increased, observed TCR beta diversity per million T cells dropped in a roughly linear way, and a significant reduction was already evident by age roughly 40. There was a strong correlation between observed TCR beta diversity and the percentage of naive T cells measured by flow cytometry. Since profiling was done on bulk unsorted PBMCs, naive and antigen-experienced compartments could not be conclusively compared.

The donors were under 40 Caucasian individuals from Russia, aged roughly 6 to 100 years, who were systemically healthy. Roughly 10 milliliters of peripheral blood were drawn from each donor into EDTA-treated Vacutainer tubes. Ficoll-Paque density-gradient centrifugation was used to isolate PBMCs, with at least 6 million obtained per sample. Trizol reagent was used to extract total RNA from the PBMCs, yielding at least 6 micrograms per sample. For every donor, an aliquot of PBMCs went through flow cytometry to measure the percentages of naive CD45RAhigh/CD27high T cells. Comment on this clonotype: Its antigen remains unidentified. Within one base of it there is no much larger clone, and no base qualities were kept.

Library method: 5' RACE. The sequencing machine was an Illumina HiSeq 2500. A second PCR of roughly 7 to 12 cycles was run with a J-beta primer mix and a sample-barcoded 5' primer. A unique molecular identifier was introduced onto each TCR beta cDNA molecule by a template-switch 5' adaptor carrying 12 random nucleotides. At least 2.5 million CDR3-containing paired-end reads were obtained from each sample. First-strand cDNA synthesis was performed from all RNA using the Mint cDNA synthesis kit, with priming by a TRBC-specific oligonucleotide. Following uracil-DNA glycosylase treatment, a first 18-cycle PCR with universal primers M1SS and BC2_uni_R was performed on all cDNA. The authors' analysis ran thus. Normalization of each sample was performed by random selection of 1 million high-quality reads, each carrying a distinct molecular identifier. Instead of being binned into consensus sequences, reads with shared molecular identifiers were discarded. CDR3 identification, clonotype clustering and error correction used MiTCR with a Q25 quality threshold and the strictest error-elimination algorithm. Lower-bound total TCR beta diversity was estimated with a nonparametric unseen species model using Euler transformation. TCRdb redid the processing of the public reads, applying fastp at Q25 and MiXCR, and retained in-frame beta chains. When rows share a CDR3 protein, they turn into one entry using the most common DNA and genes. The V and J calls follow TCRdb's processing rather than the paper's. This sample gives roughly 1.5 million distinct CDR3 sequences in total; approximately 43% of them show up just once. About 4% of the sample rests with the top ten.

A distance of 6 bases separates the germline ends of V and J, which lose 3 bases and 4 bases respectively. Taken from the germline V gene, the CDR1 and CDR2 loops are ENHRY and SYGVKD. The CDR3 runs 12 residues from the cysteine to the phenylalanine. The entry retains the CDR3 DNA only, 36 bases that are in frame from base 1. Recombination joined TRBV10-3 with TRBJ1-2; too little of a D gene remains to name it. The clonotype originates from a woman aged 18-29 years in good health. The sample taken for sequencing was blood. Read as DNA, the sequence is TGTGCCATCAGTGACGGGCTCTATGGCTACACCTTC. This translates into CAISDGLYGYTF.